A selection of T cell receptor beta chains follows, all from one sample in a study of cytomegalovirus exposure and HLA in healthy donors. Sequenced by immunoSEQ multiplex PCR; TCRdb stores in-frame clones only, minus some. The table lists around 170,000 clones, roughly 80% of them singletons, with around 3.9% in the top ten. Sequenced input: PBMCs. These receptors all come from a man in his forties or fifties in good health and CMV-seronegative. Each CDR3 is given with its conserved first and last residue. D genes are given only for firm matches. Rows may omit the clone size; those that give it use once, few, many or a size class.

cdr3_length | j_call | clone_size | v_call | d_call | cdr3_nt | cdr3_aa
15 | TRBJ1-4 | few | TRBV6-1 | NA | TGTGCCAGCAGTGAACGGGGCAGGGGTGGTGAAAAACTGTTTTTT | CASSERGRGGEKLFF
15 | TRBJ2-6 | once | TRBV7-3 | NA | TGTGCCAGCAGGATACCGAGCTCTGGGGCCAACGTCCTGACTTTC | CASRIPSSGANVLTF
15 | TRBJ1-3 | NA | TRBV7-9 | NA | TGTGCCAGCAGCATTCCCTCTATCTCTGGAAACACCATATATTTT | CASSIPSISGNTIYF
16 | TRBJ2-2 | NA | TRBV5-1 | TRBD1 | TGCGCCAGCAGCTTGGTAACAGGGGTGAACACCGGGGAGCTGTTTTTT | CASSLVTGVNTGELFF
16 | TRBJ2-2 | NA | TRBV4-3 | TRBD2 | TGCGCCAGCAGCCAGGACGCGGGGGGGCCTACCGGGGAGCTGTTTTTT | CASSQDAGGPTGELFF
15 | TRBJ1-1 | NA | TRBV10-3 | NA | TGTGCCATCAGTGCTCAGACTGCGAGCTCCACTGAAGCTTTCTTT | CAISAQTASSTEAFF
13 | TRBJ2-5 | once | TRBV5-4 | NA | TGTGCCAGCAGCTTTGGGGGGGCTTTGGCCCAGTACTTC | CASSFGGALAQYF
15 | TRBJ2-3 | NA | TRBV5-1 | TRBD1 | TGCGCCAGCAGCTCGACAGGGGCCCGGGCAGATACGCAGTATTTT | CASSSTGARADTQYF
16 | TRBJ2-2 | NA | TRBV5-1 | TRBD2 | TGCGCCAGCAGCTCACTAGCGGGGGGGAACACCGGGGAGCTGTTTTTT | CASSSLAGGNTGELFF
13 | TRBJ2-1 | NA | TRBV5-6 | NA | TGTGCCAGCAGCCCCCTTAGCCACAATGAGCAGTTCTTC | CASSPLSHNEQFF
13 | TRBJ1-4 | NA | TRBV9 | NA | TGTGCCAGCAGCGTAGTATCGGGGGAAAAACTGTTTTTT | CASSVVSGEKLFF
15 | TRBJ1-1 | NA | TRBV9 | NA | TGTGCCAGCAGCGCGAGCCCGCGACTAGGGTTTGAAGCTTTCTTT | CASSASPRLGFEAFF
15 | TRBJ1-1 | NA | TRBV6-5 | TRBD1 | TGTGCCAGCACGGGACAGGGGAACGGGAACACTGAAGCTTTCTTT | CASTGQGNGNTEAFF
12 | TRBJ1-1 | NA | TRBV6-6 | NA | TGTGCCAGCAGCTATCCGACAGGTGGAGCTTTCTTT | CASSYPTGGAFF
14 | TRBJ1-1 | once | TRBV5-1 | NA | TGCGCCAGCAGCCCGGAGGATGTGAACACTGAAGCTTTCTTT | CASSPEDVNTEAFF
13 | TRBJ2-3 | NA | TRBV7-7 | TRBD1 | TGTGCCAGCAGCTTAGGGACAGGGAATACGCAGTATTTT | CASSLGTGNTQYF
14 | TRBJ2-1 | NA | TRBV5-1 | TRBD2 | TGCGCCAGCAGCGGGTCGGGGGGGCAGAATGAGCAGTTCTTC | CASSGSGGQNEQFF
13 | TRBJ2-2 | NA | TRBV9 | NA | TGTGCCAGCAGCGTAAAGACGGGCGGGGAGCTGTTTTTT | CASSVKTGGELFF
15 | TRBJ2-7 | NA | TRBV4-3 | NA | TGCGCCAGCAGCTCGAGCAGGGTCCACTCCTACGAGCAGTACTTC | CASSSSRVHSYEQYF
16 | TRBJ1-5 | once | TRBV7-9 | TRBD1 | TGTGCCAGCAGTCTGGGGGGGACAGGTATCAATCAGCCCCAGCATTTT | CASSLGGTGINQPQHF
13 | TRBJ2-5 | NA | TRBV6-5 | NA | TGTGCCAGCAGTCGTGACCTAGGAGAGACCCAGTACTTC | CASSRDLGETQYF
14 | TRBJ1-5 | NA | TRBV6-1 | NA | TGTGCCAGCAGTGAATGGGGGCAGGATCAGCCCCAGCATTTT | CASSEWGQDQPQHF
14 | TRBJ2-1 | NA | TRBV5-1 | NA | TGCGCCAGCAGCTCGGATCTATTCCGGGATGAGCAGTTCTTC | CASSSDLFRDEQFF
13 | TRBJ2-7 | NA | TRBV5-1 | TRBD1 | TGCGCCAGCAGCCGGGACAGCAATTACGAGCAGTACTTC | CASSRDSNYEQYF
13 | TRBJ1-2 | NA | TRBV6-6 | NA | TGTGCCAGCAGTGCAGGGAAAGAGTATGGCTACACCTTC | CASSAGKEYGYTF
13 | TRBJ1-1 | NA | TRBV14 | NA | TGTGCCAGCAGGAGACAGGCGAACACTGAAGCTTTCTTT | CASRRQANTEAFF
14 | TRBJ1-4 | NA | TRBV5-4 | TRBD1 | TGTGCCAGCAGCTGGGACAGGGGTGATGAAAAACTGTTTTTT | CASSWDRGDEKLFF
12 | TRBJ1-1 | NA | TRBV18 | TRBD1 | TGTGCCAGCTCATCAGGGGGGTCGGGGGCTTTCTTT | CASSSGGSGAFF
14 | TRBJ2-7 | NA | TRBV7-9 | TRBD1 | TGTGCCAGCAGCCCCCCTCGAGGGGACAGGGGGCTTCACTTC | CASSPPRGDRGLHF
16 | TRBJ2-1 | NA | TRBV1 | NA | TGCACCAGCAGCCGGCGCCCCGCCCGCGGGTACAATGAGCAGTTCTTC | CTSSRRPARGYNEQFF
16 | TRBJ2-7 | few | TRBV19 | NA | TGTGCCAGTAGTATTGTTTCGGGACTGGGAACCTACGAGCAGTACTTC | CASSIVSGLGTYEQYF
14 | TRBJ2-7 | NA | TRBV5-5 | TRBD1 | TGTGCCAGCAGCTTTCTACAGGGGAGCTACGAGCAGTACTTC | CASSFLQGSYEQYF
13 | TRBJ2-1 | NA | TRBV5-5 | NA | TGTGCCAGCAGCCATTCACGGTACAATGAGCAGTTCTTC | CASSHSRYNEQFF
14 | TRBJ2-5 | once | TRBV7-9 | TRBD1 | TGTTCCAGCAGCTTGGACAGGGGGCTTGAGACCCAGTACTTC | CSSSLDRGLETQYF
12 | TRBJ1-6 | NA | TRBV2 | TRBD1 | TGTGCCAGCAGTGCCCAAGGACAGGGGAACCACTTT | CASSAQGQGNHF
15 | TRBJ2-5 | NA | TRBV13 | NA | TGTGCCAGCAGCCTAGGACGACTGTTTCAAGAGACCCAGTACTTC | CASSLGRLFQETQYF
13 | TRBJ2-3 | NA | TRBV10-1 | NA | TGCGCCAGCAGTGAAGGAGCTGCAGATACGCAGTATTTT | CASSEGAADTQYF
19 | TRBJ2-4 | NA | TRBV19 | NA | TGTGCCTCTCTCCTTGGGGGACACCCAGGGGTCGCAGCCAAAAACATTCAGTACTTC | CASLLGGHPGVAAKNIQYF
15 | TRBJ1-3 | NA | TRBV7-8 | TRBD1 | TGTGCCAGCAGCTTCCGACAGGGGGCTGGAAACACCATATATTTT | CASSFRQGAGNTIYF
15 | TRBJ2-7 | NA | TRBV9 | NA | TGTGCCAGCAGCGTTGCGGCAGGGGGGATCTACGAGCAGTACTTC | CASSVAAGGIYEQYF
15 | TRBJ2-2 | NA | TRBV11-3 | TRBD2 | TGTGCCAGCAGCTCGGGAGGGGTGAACACCGGGGAGCTGTTTTTT | CASSSGGVNTGELFF
13 | TRBJ1-6 | once | TRBV7-7 | NA | TGTGCCAGCAGGGGCAGAATGAATTCACCCCTCCACTTT | CASRGRMNSPLHF
16 | TRBJ2-7 | NA | TRBV7-9 | TRBD1 | TGTGCCAGCAGCGTGCAACCGGGACAGGGAGCCTACGAGCAGTACTTC | CASSVQPGQGAYEQYF
15 | TRBJ2-3 | NA | TRBV10-1 | TRBD1 | TGCGCCAGTGGACAGGCTAAAGGGAGCACAGATACGCAGTATTTT | CASGQAKGSTDTQYF
15 | TRBJ2-1 | NA | TRBV4-3 | TRBD1 | TGCGCCAGCAGTCCGGGACAGGGGGAATACAATGAGCAGTTCTTC | CASSPGQGEYNEQFF
17 | TRBJ2-1 | NA | TRBV2 | TRBD1 | TGTGCCAGCACTGATCCCGGGACAGGGGCTACCTACAATGAGCAGTTCTTC | CASTDPGTGATYNEQFF
15 | TRBJ2-1 | NA | TRBV13 | TRBD1 | TGTGCCAGCAGCTTAGCCGGGACAGGGTACAATGAGCAGTTCTTC | CASSLAGTGYNEQFF
15 | TRBJ2-1 | NA | TRBV5-1 | NA | TGCGCCAGCAGCTTGGTATTGGTTGCACAGAATGAGCAGTTCTTC | CASSLVLVAQNEQFF
15 | TRBJ1-1 | NA | TRBV9 | NA | TGTGCCAGCAGCGTTTACCGGGACACGAACACTGAAGCTTTCTTT | CASSVYRDTNTEAFF
14 | TRBJ2-5 | NA | TRBV2 | NA | TGTGCCAGCAGTGAACTAGGAGTACAAGAGACCCAGTACTTC | CASSELGVQETQYF